This T cell receptor (beta chain) was recovered during a study of cytomegalovirus exposure and HLA in healthy donors. V trimming: 4 bases; J trimming: 3 bases; junction bases outside the gene matches: 12. The CDR3 has 17 residues. Germline CDR1 is KGHSH and CDR2 is LQKENI. Primers: 60 Vbeta forward and 13 Jbeta reverse. Profiled with immunoSEQ multiplex PCR; TCRdb holds only in-frame clones, not every one. The sample lists approximately 190,000 clones, 80% to 85% seen once, with over 5% in the top ten. The TCR comes from a woman in her forties or fifties in good health and CMV-seropositive. The chain couples TRBV18 to TRBJ1-1, with 9 bases aligning to TRBD1. Input material: PBMCs. The CDR3 sequence is CASSRNRGLGADTEAFF. The CDR3 DNA is TGTGCCAGCTCACGCAACAGGGGGCTGGGGGCGGACACTGAAGCTTTCTTT.